Listed here are 20 T cell receptor beta chains from one sample, sequenced in a study of shared T cell receptors in the human thymus listed by TCRdb under 2021. The protocol used for the library was the immunoSEQ multiplex PCR assay. TCRdb mirrors the immuneACCESS table, restricted to in-frame sequences. Some clones are absent from its copies; in checked studies, under half trace to an unresolved V gene, and the reason for the others is unknown. Within this sample are 700,000 or so clones, with 70% to 90% of them counted one time only. The ten most abundant clones make up 0.008% to 0.011% of the sample. These data are also associated with another study on human thymus T cells.

Sequencing input: thymocytes. The source of these receptors is a girl less than two years old with a congenital heart defect. Donor details come from another sample of the same person, matched by shared clones.

The J gene is TRBJ1-6, the V gene TRBV14, with D possibly matching TRBD1 (6 bases). Between the trimmed V and J ends, which lost 1 base and 5 bases, there was a span of 12 bases. The length of the CDR3 is 16 residues. Germline lookup yields CDR1 SGHDN and CDR2 FVKESK. The CDR3 loop reads CASSQGRGDHNSPLHF. The DNA of the CDR3 is TGTGCCAGCAGCCAAGGCAGGGGCGATCATAATTCACCCCTCCACTTT.

The chain recombines TRBV2 with TRBJ1-5, with TRBD1 matching over 7 bases. The germline gives CDR1 SNHLY, CDR2 FYNNEI. This CDR3 is 13 amino acids long. The junction had 5 bases not matched to a gene; V was cut back by 6 bases and J by 6 bases. CDR3 nucleotide sequence: TGTGCCAGCAGCCACAGGGGACGTCAGCCCCAGCATTTT. Protein product: CASSHRGRQPQHF. The whole variable domain, remainder taken from reference TRBV2 and TRBJ1-5, is EPEVTQTPSHQVTQMGQEVILRCVPISNHLYFYWYRQILGQKVEFLVSFYNNEISEKSEIFDDQFSVERPDGSNFTLKIRSTKLEDSAMYFCASSHRGRQPQHFGDGTRLSIL.

This chain connects TRBV7-8 to TRBJ1-5; D perhaps matches TRBD1 (5 bases). CDR1 is SGHVS and CDR2 is FQNEAQ in the germline V gene. V lost 2 bases to trimming and J lost 4 bases, with 27 bases between them. There are 20 residues in the CDR3. The CDR3 DNA reads TGTGCCAGCAGCTTATCAGCAGGAGACGACAGATGGTACGGAAATCAGCCCCAGCATTTT. This translates into CASSLSAGDDRWYGNQPQHF.

The chain links TRBV5-6 to TRBJ1-2; 8 bases are shared with TRBD1. The V gene end was trimmed by 4 bases and the J gene end by 4 bases; junction bases not matched to a gene: 12. There are 16 residues in the CDR3. Germline CDR1 and CDR2: SGHDT and YYEEEE. The CDR3, as DNA: TGTGCCAGCAGCCCTCGGGGGACAGGTCCTATCTATGGCTACACCTTC. It codes for CASSPRGTGPIYGYTF.

V is TRBV30 and J is TRBJ1-2; D is unresolved. Germline V gene lookup returns CDR1 GTSNPN and CDR2 SVGIG (reference sequence). V was pared by 0 bases and J by 0 bases, with 11 bases between. The CDR3 length is 15 residues. The CDR3 sequence is CAWSVVVSANYGYTF. The CDR3 DNA reads as TGTGCCTGGAGTGTAGTGGTCAGTGCTAACTATGGCTACACCTTC.

J is TRBJ1-1 and V is TRBV19, with D unclear. V was trimmed by 4 bases and J by 1 base, leaving 10 bases between them. Germline V gives CDR1 LNHDA, CDR2 SQIVND (reference sequence). There are 14 residues in the CDR3. In nucleotides, the CDR3 is TGTGCCAGTAGTAGACCACCGGGGAACACTGAAGCTTTCTTT. Its protein is CASSRPPGNTEAFF. Full variable domain (rest looked up from reference TRBV19 and TRBJ1-1): DGGITQSPKYLFRKEGQNVTLSCEQNLNHDAMYWYRQDPGQGLRLIYYSQIVNDFQKGDIAEGYSVSREKKESFPLTVTSAQKNPTAFYLCASSRPPGNTEAFFGQGTRLTVV.

This chain uses TRBV7-9 with TRBJ1-2; D remains ambiguous. The CDR3 consists of 12 residues. Per germline, CDR1 SEHNR and CDR2 FQNEAQ (reference sequence). V was pared by 4 bases and J by 1 base, with 4 bases between. The CDR3 spells CASSSLNYGYTF. The DNA for the CDR3 is TGTGCCAGCAGCTCCCTTAACTATGGCTACACCTTC.

The chain links TRBV11-2 to TRBJ1-6; TRBD1 agrees at 8 bases. V was clipped by 5 bases and J by 9 bases; unmatched bases: 15. This CDR3 has 17 amino acids. Germline V lookup: CDR1 SGHAT, CDR2 FQNNGV. The CDR3 nucleotides are TGTGCCAGCAGCCCGCACAACTCGGACAGGGAGGTTTCACCCCTCCACTTT. Translation: CASSPHNSDREVSPLHF.

J is TRBJ2-5 and V is TRBV6-1; 7 bases agree with TRBD1. There are 20 residues in the CDR3. V gave up 1 base and J gave up 0 bases; unmatched junction bases: 17. CDR1 is MNHNS, CDR2 SASEGT, per germline. The CDR3 region is CASSEVRKDRSTRYQETQYF. The CDR3 DNA reads TGTGCCAGCAGTGAAGTAAGGAAGGACAGGTCGACGCGATACCAAGAGACCCAGTACTTC.

The chain joins TRBV6-1 to TRBJ1-1, with D maybe TRBD1 (6 bases). The CDR3 totals 14 residues. The V gene's germline CDR1 is MNHNS and CDR2 SASEGT. Trimming shortened V by 5 bases and J by 3 bases, and 13 bases separated the two germline ends. The CDR3 here is CASSPDRTDTEAFF. For the CDR3, the DNA is TGTGCCAGCAGTCCCGACAGGACCGACACTGAAGCTTTCTTT.

V is TRBV6-5 and J is TRBJ2-7, with D maybe TRBD1 (6 bases). Germline V CDR1 and CDR2: MNHEY, SVGAGI. V shed 0 bases and J shed 2 bases, with 14 bases lying between them. CDR3 length equals 16 residues. CDR3 region: CASSYSKGQGTYEQYF. In nucleotides, the CDR3 is TGTGCCAGCAGTTACTCGAAGGGACAAGGAACCTACGAGCAGTACTTC.

J is TRBJ1-4 and V is TRBV5-8; no clear D. Germline CDR1 is SGHTS and CDR2 is YDEGEE. The CDR3 spans 16 residues. The germline V and J ends were trimmed by 4 bases and 5 bases, with 18 bases remaining between them. CDR3 bases: TGTGCCAGCAGCCTCCGAAGGGAGAACCTAAATGAAAAACTGTTTTTT. Its translation: CASSLRRENLNEKLFF.

This chain links TRBV4-1 with TRBJ1-2; a possible D gene is TRBD1 (6 bases). Germline values: CDR1 MGHRA, CDR2 YSYEKL. This CDR3 comprises 18 residues. Trimming removed 0 bases from V and 3 bases from J, with 20 bases in between. CDR3 DNA sequence: TGCGCCAGCAGCCAAGAACACCTTGGGGGCCCCTCAGACTATGGCTACACCTTC. It translates to CASSQEHLGGPSDYGYTF.

The rearrangement joins TRBV2 to TRBJ2-2, with 9 bases fitting TRBD1. V dropped 5 bases and J dropped 3; count of bases not matched to a gene: 10. Looked up from germline, CDR1 is SNHLY and CDR2 is FYNNEI. The CDR3 is 17 residues long. The CDR3 region is CASSRDREGSYTGELFF. The DNA of the CDR3 is TGTGCCAGCAGTAGGGACAGGGAAGGGTCCTACACCGGGGAGCTGTTTTTT.

The V call is TRBV11-2, the J call TRBJ1-3; no reliable D call. V lost 0 bases and J 1 base, leaving 19 bases between the germline ends. This CDR3 is 19 amino acids long. CDR1 is SGHAT, CDR2 FQNNGV, per germline. The CDR3 DNA is TGTGCCAGCAGCTTAGATACTAAACCCCGTTTAGGATCTGGAAACACCATATATTTT. Protein product: CASSLDTKPRLGSGNTIYF. The whole variable domain, filled in from reference TRBV11-2 and TRBJ1-3, reads EAGVAQSPRYKIIEKRQSVAFWCNPISGHATLYWYQQILGQGPKLLIQFQNNGVVDDSQLPKDRFSAERLKGVDSTLKIQPAKLEDSAVYLCASSLDTKPRLGSGNTIYFGEGSWLTVV.

J is TRBJ1-2 and V is TRBV7-6; 9 nucleotides line up with TRBD1. There are 19 residues in the CDR3. V dropped 0 bases and J dropped 3; count of bases not matched to a gene: 14. Germline values: CDR1 SGHVS, CDR2 FNYEAQ. The DNA of the CDR3 is TGTGCCAGCAGCTTAGCGCCTGGGACAGGGAGGGTCGCCTACTATGGCTACACCTTC. Translation gives CASSLAPGTGRVAYYGYTF.

The V gene is TRBV7-9, the J gene TRBJ2-3, with D perhaps TRBD2 (6 bases). Germline CDR1 and CDR2: SEHNR and FQNEAQ (reference sequence). Trimming shortened V by 6 bases and J by 0 bases, and 13 bases separated the two germline ends. The CDR3 consists of 15 residues. The CDR3 is CASSPPGASTDTQYF. CDR3 coding DNA: TGTGCCAGCAGTCCTCCGGGAGCTAGCACAGATACGCAGTATTTT.

The chain uses TRBV9 and TRBJ2-2; TRBD2 matches 10 bases. Germline CDR1 SGDLS, CDR2 YYNGEE. The CDR3 is made up of 16 amino acids. V shed 4 bases, J shed 3 bases, and the junction held 6 bases outside the gene matches. The CDR3 DNA reads as TGTGCCAGCAGCCGTGGAGCGGGGGGGGACACCGGGGAGCTGTTTTTT. Its translation: CASSRGAGGDTGELFF.

CDR3 amino acids: CASSLAYGLAGVSSYNEQFF. The CDR3 DNA is TGTGCCAGCAGCTTGGCCTACGGACTAGCGGGGGTTAGCTCCTACAATGAGCAGTTCTTC. The chain recombines TRBV5-4 with TRBJ2-1, with 13 nucleotides matching TRBD2. CDR1 and CDR2 (germline): SGHNT, YYREEE (reference sequence). The CDR3 is 20 residues long. The V gene end was trimmed by 0 bases and the J gene end by 0 bases; junction bases not matched to a gene: 9. The full variable domain, completed using reference TRBV5-4 and TRBJ2-1, is ETGVTQSPTHLIKTRGQQVTLRCSSQSGHNTVSWYQQALGQGPQFIFQYYREEENGRGNFPPRFSGLQFPNYSSELNVNALELDDSALYLCASSLAYGLAGVSSYNEQFFGPGTRLTVL.

The gene calls are TRBV4-2 and TRBJ2-7, with 10 bases lining up with TRBD2. Germline assignment: CDR1 LGHNA and CDR2 YNFKEQ. This CDR3 region has 16 residues. V lost 1 base to trimming and J lost 0 bases; unmatched junction nucleotides: 3. CDR3 protein: CASSQGTSGASYEQYF. The CDR3 region has the DNA TGTGCCAGCAGCCAAGGGACTAGCGGTGCCTCCTACGAGCAGTACTTC.